These 22 T cell receptor beta chains were sequenced from one sample in a study of T cell responses to AZD1222 COVID-19 vaccine (dated by TCRdb to the early 2020s). According to the study, the label for this sample's time point signals: baseline before first vaccination. Libraries were constructed by the immunoSEQ multiplex PCR assay. This immuneACCESS table, as held by TCRdb, lists in-frame sequences with V and J called but not all clones. Of the missing ones, under half trace to an unresolved V gene in checked studies; the others have no known cause. For this sample there are around 170,000 clones; approximately 90% appear just once. About 1.6% of the sample is taken by the ten largest. Specimen: peripheral blood, collected on day 0 of AZD1222 vaccination. These receptors were collected from an adult in good health.

The rearrangement joins TRBV5-1 to TRBJ1-2; 10 nucleotides line up with TRBD1. The J segment lost 2 bases and the V segment lost 0 bases, leaving 4 bases of the junction unmatched. Germline assignment: CDR1 SGHRS and CDR2 YFSETQ. The CDR3 contains 16 residues. CDR3 protein: CASSLGLDRGNYGYTF. CDR3 nucleotides: TGCGCCAGCAGCTTGGGATTGGACAGGGGGAACTATGGCTACACCTTC.

The chain combines TRBV2 with TRBJ1-2; the match to TRBD1 covers 7 bases. Germline V lookup: CDR1 SNHLY, CDR2 FYNNEI. The CDR3 has 14 amino acids. V lost 7 bases, J lost 4 bases, and 9 bases stayed unmatched. The CDR3 DNA sequence: TGTGCCAGCACTGTGACAGGGTTGGGCTATGGCTACACCTTC. It translates to CASTVTGLGYGYTF. Full variable domain (missing parts from reference TRBV2 and TRBJ1-2): EPEVTQTPSHQVTQMGQEVILRCVPISNHLYFYWYRQILGQKVEFLVSFYNNEISEKSEIFDDQFSVERPDGSNFTLKIRSTKLEDSAMYFCASTVTGLGYGYTFGSGTRLTVV.

This chain links TRBV11-3 with TRBJ1-1; TRBD1 is a possible D gene (5 bases). This CDR3 is built from 16 residues. Germline values: CDR1 SGHNT, CDR2 YENEEA. V was shortened by 1 base and J by 4 bases, with 16 bases between the two germline ends. CDR3: CASSLGLSWRGTEAFF. DNA of the CDR3: TGTGCCAGCAGCTTAGGCCTTTCTTGGAGGGGCACTGAAGCTTTCTTT.

This clone was seen a single time. V and J are TRBV29-1 and TRBJ1-2; D gene uncertain. The CDR3 length is 12 residues. V lost 0 bases and J lost 9, with 11 bases in between. From germline, CDR1 is SQVTM and CDR2 ANQGSEA. The CDR3 region has the DNA TGCAGCGTTGAAGATCTGCGAGGTAGCTACACCTTC. This encodes CSVEDLRGSYTF.

The CDR3 DNA follows: TGTGCCAGCAGCTTAGGTGGTCGTGCCTCCTATGGCTACACCTTC. Translation: CASSLGGRASYGYTF. The V call is TRBV7-8, the J call TRBJ1-2; no firm D call. V was pared by 1 base and J by 4 bases, with 13 bases between. The length of the CDR3 is 15 residues. The germline V gene encodes CDR1 SGHVS and CDR2 FQNEAQ. Together with reference TRBV7-8 and TRBJ1-2, the CDR3 gives the full variable domain: GAGVSQSPRYKVAKRGQDVALRCDPISGHVSLFWYQQALGQGPEFLTYFQNEAQLDKSGLPSDRFFAERPEGSVSTLKIQRTQQEDSAVYLCASSLGGRASYGYTFGSGTRLTVV.

The chain links TRBV5-4 to TRBJ1-6; D not resolved. Trimming cost V 2 bases and J 6 bases, with 3 bases left between them. The CDR3 loop spans 12 amino acids. Looked up from germline, CDR1 is SGHNT and CDR2 is YYREEE (reference sequence). The CDR3: CASSFFNSPLHF. The CDR3 nucleotides are TGTGCCAGCAGCTTTTTTAATTCACCCCTCCACTTT.

This clone was seen a single time. The chain combines TRBV11-1 with TRBJ2-1; 8 bases map to TRBD2. With 1 base clipped from V and 9 bases from J, the junction kept 8 bases outside the gene matches. In germline, CDR1 is SGHAT, CDR2 FQDESV (reference sequence). The length of the CDR3 is 15 residues. The CDR3 DNA reads TGTGCCAGCAGCTTAGGTCGGGGGGGCCCCTCTGAGCAGTTCTTC. Amino acid sequence: CASSLGRGGPSEQFF.

This chain connects TRBV20-1 to TRBJ1-2; no definite D call. CDR3 size: 11 residues. Trimming took off 5 bases at V and 6 bases at J, with 10 bases between the two ends. The germline CDR1 and CDR2 sequences are DFQATT and SNEGSKA (reference sequence). The CDR3 loop reads CSAADGHGYTF. CDR3 in DNA: TGCAGTGCTGCGGACGGCCATGGCTACACCTTC.

The J gene is TRBJ2-7, the V gene TRBV4-1; TRBD1 is a possible D gene (5 bases). CDR3 length: 15 amino acids. Germline CDR1 is MGHRA and CDR2 is YSYEKL. Trimming stripped 1 base from V and 3 bases from J, with 13 bases between. As DNA, the CDR3 is TGCGCCAGCAGCCAAGGAGGCAGGGCGGTCTACGAGCAGTACTTC. Residues: CASSQGGRAVYEQYF.

The V gene is TRBV4-1, the J gene TRBJ1-1; D is ambiguous. This CDR3 comprises 14 residues. V gave up 1 base and J gave up 1 base, with 7 bases separating them. Per germline, CDR1 MGHRA and CDR2 YSYEKL. CDR3 sequence (DNA): TGCGCCAGCAGCCAAGCTCCAGCGAACACTGAAGCTTTCTTT. Its translation: CASSQAPANTEAFF.

The sample holds one count of this clone. This chain joins TRBV5-4 and TRBJ1-2; D remains unclear. This CDR3 is built from 13 residues. Germline values: CDR1 SGHNT, CDR2 YYREEE (reference sequence). V shed 1 base and J shed 4 bases, with 8 bases lying between them. CDR3: CASSLTASYGYTF. The CDR3 coding sequence is TGTGCCAGCAGCTTGACCGCATCCTATGGCTACACCTTC.

V is TRBV11-3 and J is TRBJ2-1; D is possibly TRBD1 or TRBD2 (5 bases each). This CDR3 spans 12 amino acids. Germline CDR1 SGHNT, CDR2 YENEEA. The V and J ends lost 1 base and 11 bases respectively, with 9 bases between them. CDR3 nucleotides: TGTGCCAGCAGCTTAGGCCCGGGACAGCAGTTCTTC. Amino acids: CASSLGPGQQFF.

This chain links TRBV28 with TRBJ1-6, with D uncertain. The CDR3 extends over 12 amino acids. Germline V gene lookup returns CDR1 MDHEN and CDR2 SYDVKM. The V and J ends lost 5 bases and 10 bases respectively, with 9 bases between them. This chain's CDR3 is CASSVSGSPLHF. CDR3 coding DNA: TGTGCCAGCAGTGTAAGTGGCTCACCCCTCCACTTT.

This chain connects TRBV28 to TRBJ1-4; 7 nucleotides line up with TRBD1. The trim removed 5 bases at V and 6 bases at J, leaving 9 bases unmatched. The germline gives CDR1 MDHEN, CDR2 SYDVKM. The CDR3 extends over 15 amino acids. Here the CDR3 reads CASSGADRLDEKLFF. DNA for the CDR3: TGTGCCAGCAGTGGCGCGGACAGGTTAGATGAAAAACTGTTTTTT.

The chain employs TRBV10-3 and TRBJ1-5; 7 bases are a match to TRBD1. J gave up 1 base and V 4 bases, and 13 bases lay outside the gene matches. Germline CDR1 and CDR2: ENHRY and SYGVKD. The CDR3 has 18 residues. The CDR3 sequence: CAISANSDREGSNQPQHF. The DNA for the CDR3 is TGTGCCATCAGTGCCAATTCCGACAGGGAGGGGAGCAATCAGCCCCAGCATTTT.

The chain has TRBV6-6 and TRBJ1-5, with a weak D call TRBD1 (5 bases). The CDR3 totals 12 residues. CDR1 and CDR2 from the germline V gene are MNHNY and SVGAGI (reference sequence). Trimming removed 10 bases at V and 10 bases at J, with 17 bases between. CDR3 residues: CATLSGGRPQHF. CDR3 nucleotides: TGTGCCACCCTTTCGGGGGGAAGACCCCAGCATTTT.

The rearrangement uses TRBV2 and TRBJ2-1; D gene uncertain. The CDR3 sequence is 10 residues long. Per germline, CDR1 SNHLY and CDR2 FYNNEI. The germline V and J ends were trimmed by 6 bases and 10 bases, with 7 bases remaining between them. The DNA of the CDR3 is TGTGCCAGCAGGGGAAACGAGCAGTTCTTC. It codes for CASRGNEQFF.

V is TRBV28 and J is TRBJ1-5; possibly TRBD1 for D (6 bases). From germline, CDR1 is MDHEN and CDR2 SYDVKM. The CDR3 sequence is 12 residues long. V lost 6 bases to trimming and J lost 6 bases, with 9 bases between them. The CDR3: CASRQGGQPQHF. As DNA, the CDR3 is TGTGCCAGCAGACAGGGAGGTCAGCCCCAGCATTTT.

The CDR3 nucleotides read TGTGCCAGCAGCGGCACGGGACAGGGAAAAGGGAGCTCCTACAATGAGCAGTTCTTC. Its translation: CASSGTGQGKGSSYNEQFF. The chain is built from TRBV7-9 and TRBJ2-1, with 9 bases matching TRBD1. The CDR3 sequence is 19 residues long. Germline V gene sequence: CDR1 SEHNR, CDR2 FQNEAQ (reference sequence). V gave up 5 bases and J gave up 0 bases; unmatched junction bases: 14.

As to this clone: At the DNA level, this CDR3 is encoded by other sequences in the same sample as well. The chain combines TRBV10-2 with TRBJ2-2, with 12 positions matching TRBD2. With 6 bases clipped from V and 4 bases from J, the junction kept 3 bases outside the gene matches. The CDR3 is made up of 15 amino acids. Germline assignment: CDR1 WSHSY and CDR2 SAAADI. In nucleotides, the CDR3 is TGCGCCAGCAGGACTAGCGGGGGCGGCACCGGGGAGCTGTTTTTT. Translation: CASRTSGGGTGELFF.

As concerns this clone: Other DNA sequences in this specimen translate into the identical CDR3. This chain links TRBV7-9 with TRBJ1-2; possible D gene TRBD1, 5 bases. Germline-derived CDR1 and CDR2 are SEHNR and FQNEAQ (reference sequence). The CDR3 totals 13 residues. The germline V and J ends were trimmed by 3 bases and 4 bases, with 9 bases remaining between them. CDR3 protein: CASSLGRGYGYTF. CDR3 nucleotides: TGTGCCAGCAGCTTGGGGAGGGGCTATGGCTACACCTTC.

The V call is TRBV19, the J call TRBJ1-2, with no clear D. Trimming took 3 bases from V and 7 from J, leaving 12 bases between them. CDR1 LNHDA and CDR2 SQIVND come from the germline V gene (reference sequence). There are 13 residues in the CDR3. CDR3 bases: TGTGCCAGTAGTATTGTTTCGACAATTGGCTACACCTTC. Translation gives CASSIVSTIGYTF.